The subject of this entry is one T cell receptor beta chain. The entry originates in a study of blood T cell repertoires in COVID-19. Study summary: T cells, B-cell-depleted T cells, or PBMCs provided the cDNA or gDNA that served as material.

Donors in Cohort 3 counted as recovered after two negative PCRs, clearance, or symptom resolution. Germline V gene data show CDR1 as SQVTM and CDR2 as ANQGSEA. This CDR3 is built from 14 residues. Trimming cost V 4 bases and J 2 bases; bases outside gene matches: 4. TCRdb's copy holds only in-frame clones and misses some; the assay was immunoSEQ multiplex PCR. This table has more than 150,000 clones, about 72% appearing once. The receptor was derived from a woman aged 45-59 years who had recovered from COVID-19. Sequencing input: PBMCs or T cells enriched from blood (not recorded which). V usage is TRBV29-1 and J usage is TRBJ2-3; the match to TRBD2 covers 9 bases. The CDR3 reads CSVVREGSTDTQYF. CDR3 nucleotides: TGCAGCGTTGTGCGGGAGGGGTCCACAGATACGCAGTATTTT.